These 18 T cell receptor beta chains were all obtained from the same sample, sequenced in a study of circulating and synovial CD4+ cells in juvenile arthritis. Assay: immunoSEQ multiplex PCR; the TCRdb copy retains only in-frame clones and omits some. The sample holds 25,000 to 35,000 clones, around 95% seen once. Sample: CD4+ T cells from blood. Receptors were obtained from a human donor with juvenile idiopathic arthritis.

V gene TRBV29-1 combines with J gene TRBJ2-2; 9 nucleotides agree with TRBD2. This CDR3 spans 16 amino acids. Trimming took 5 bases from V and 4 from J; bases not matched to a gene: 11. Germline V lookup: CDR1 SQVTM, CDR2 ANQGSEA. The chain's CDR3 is CSVRLREGPVTGELFF. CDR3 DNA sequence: TGCAGCGTTCGGTTGCGGGAGGGCCCGGTCACCGGGGAGCTGTTTTTT.

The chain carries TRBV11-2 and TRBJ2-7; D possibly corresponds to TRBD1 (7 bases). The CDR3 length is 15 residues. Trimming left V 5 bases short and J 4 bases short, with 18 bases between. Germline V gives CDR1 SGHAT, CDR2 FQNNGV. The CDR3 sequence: CASSPGGSGKYEQYF. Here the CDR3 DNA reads TGTGCCAGCAGCCCAGGGGGTAGCGGAAAGTACGAGCAGTACTTC.

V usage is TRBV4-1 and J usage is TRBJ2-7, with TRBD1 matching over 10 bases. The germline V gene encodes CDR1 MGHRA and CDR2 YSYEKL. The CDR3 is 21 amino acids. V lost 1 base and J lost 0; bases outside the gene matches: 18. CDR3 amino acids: CASSQAPLRQGAERSSYEQYF. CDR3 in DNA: TGCGCCAGCAGCCAAGCCCCACTACGACAGGGGGCCGAGAGAAGCTCCTACGAGCAGTACTTC.

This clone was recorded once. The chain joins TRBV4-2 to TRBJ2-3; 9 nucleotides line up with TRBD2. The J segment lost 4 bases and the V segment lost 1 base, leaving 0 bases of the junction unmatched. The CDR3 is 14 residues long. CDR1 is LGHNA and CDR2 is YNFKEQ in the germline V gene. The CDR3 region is CASSQGGRADTQYF. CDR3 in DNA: TGTGCCAGCAGCCAAGGCGGGAGGGCAGATACGCAGTATTTT.

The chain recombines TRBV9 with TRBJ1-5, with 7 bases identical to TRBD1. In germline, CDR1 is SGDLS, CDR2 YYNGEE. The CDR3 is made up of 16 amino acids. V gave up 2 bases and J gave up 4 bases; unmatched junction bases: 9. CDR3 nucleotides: TGTGCCAGCAGCGTCACAGGGGAGACGCAAAATCAGCCCCAGCATTTT. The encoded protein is CASSVTGETQNQPQHF.

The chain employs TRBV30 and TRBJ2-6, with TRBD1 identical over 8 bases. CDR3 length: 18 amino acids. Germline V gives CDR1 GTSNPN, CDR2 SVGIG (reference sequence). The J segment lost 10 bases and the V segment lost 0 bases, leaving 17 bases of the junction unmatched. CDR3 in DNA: TGTGCCTGGAGTGTACCTGGGACAGGATCACCTTCGCTTAACGTCCTGACTTTC. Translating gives CAWSVPGTGSPSLNVLTF.

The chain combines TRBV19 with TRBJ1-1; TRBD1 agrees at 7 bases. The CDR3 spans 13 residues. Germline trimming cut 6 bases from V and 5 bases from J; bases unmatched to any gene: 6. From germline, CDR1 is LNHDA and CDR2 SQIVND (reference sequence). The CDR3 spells CASRRQGETEAFF. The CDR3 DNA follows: TGTGCCAGTAGAAGACAGGGAGAAACTGAAGCTTTCTTT.

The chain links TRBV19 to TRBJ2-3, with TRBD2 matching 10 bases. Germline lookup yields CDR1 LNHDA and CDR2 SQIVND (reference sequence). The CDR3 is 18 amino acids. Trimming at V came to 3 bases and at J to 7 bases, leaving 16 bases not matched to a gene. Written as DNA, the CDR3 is TGTGCCAGTAGTATGGGGGGATGGACTAGCGGACGCCCAAATACGCAGTATTTT. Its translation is CASSMGGWTSGRPNTQYF.

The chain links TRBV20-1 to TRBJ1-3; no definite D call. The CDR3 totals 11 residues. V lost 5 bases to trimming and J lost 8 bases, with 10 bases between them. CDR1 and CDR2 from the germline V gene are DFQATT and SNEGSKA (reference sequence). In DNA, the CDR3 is TGCAGTGCTGAGACGGGTGACACCATATATTTT. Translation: CSAETGDTIYF.

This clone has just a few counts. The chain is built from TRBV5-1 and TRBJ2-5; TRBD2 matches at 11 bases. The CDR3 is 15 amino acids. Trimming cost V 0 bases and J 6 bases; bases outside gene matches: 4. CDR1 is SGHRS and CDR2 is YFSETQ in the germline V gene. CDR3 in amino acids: CASSLVASGRQTQYF. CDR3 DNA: TGCGCCAGCAGCTTGGTGGCTAGCGGGAGGCAGACCCAGTACTTC.

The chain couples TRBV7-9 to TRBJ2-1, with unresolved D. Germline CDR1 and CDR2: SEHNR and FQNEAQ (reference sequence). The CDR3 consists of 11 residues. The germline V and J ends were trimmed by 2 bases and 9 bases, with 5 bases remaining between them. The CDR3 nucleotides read TGTGCCAGCAGCTTAATTAGTGAGCAGTTCTTC. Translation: CASSLISEQFF.

The CDR3 nucleotides read TGTGCCAGCAGCTTAAGTGGGACTAGAAGTCCAGATACGCAGTATTTT. Translation: CASSLSGTRSPDTQYF. V is TRBV11-1 and J is TRBJ2-3, with 8 nucleotides matching TRBD2. J lost 4 bases, V lost 2 bases, and 8 bases had no gene match. The germline gives CDR1 SGHAT, CDR2 FQDESV (reference sequence). CDR3 size: 16 residues.

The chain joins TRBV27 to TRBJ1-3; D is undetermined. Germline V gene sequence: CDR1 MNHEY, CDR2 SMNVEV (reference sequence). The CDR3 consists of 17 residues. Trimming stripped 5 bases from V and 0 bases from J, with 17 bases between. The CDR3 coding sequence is TGTGCCAGCAGTCCGCTAGGCCTTTACTCCTCTGGAAACACCATATATTTT. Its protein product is CASSPLGLYSSGNTIYF.

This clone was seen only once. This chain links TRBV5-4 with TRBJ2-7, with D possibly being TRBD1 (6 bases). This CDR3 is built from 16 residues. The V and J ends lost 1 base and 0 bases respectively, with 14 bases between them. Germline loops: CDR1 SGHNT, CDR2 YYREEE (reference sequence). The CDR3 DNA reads TGTGCCAGCAGCTTGCAGGGGCGTCTGAGCTCCTACGAGCAGTACTTC. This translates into CASSLQGRLSSYEQYF.

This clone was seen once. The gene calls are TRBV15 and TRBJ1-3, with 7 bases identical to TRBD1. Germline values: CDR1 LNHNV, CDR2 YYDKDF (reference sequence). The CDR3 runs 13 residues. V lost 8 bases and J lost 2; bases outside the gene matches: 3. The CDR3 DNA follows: TGTGCCACCGCCGGGACAGCTGGAAACACCATATATTTT. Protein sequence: CATAGTAGNTIYF.

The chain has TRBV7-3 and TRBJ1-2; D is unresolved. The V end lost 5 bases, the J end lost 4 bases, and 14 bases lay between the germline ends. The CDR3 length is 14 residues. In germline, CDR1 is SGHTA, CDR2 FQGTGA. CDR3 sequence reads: CASSDGRGGYGYTF. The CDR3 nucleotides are TGTGCCAGCAGCGATGGTCGAGGCGGCTATGGCTACACCTTC.

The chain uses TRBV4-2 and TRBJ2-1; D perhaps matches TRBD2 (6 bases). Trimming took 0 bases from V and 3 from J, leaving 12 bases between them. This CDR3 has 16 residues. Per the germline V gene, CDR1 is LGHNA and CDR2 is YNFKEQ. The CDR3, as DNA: TGTGCCAGCAGCCAAGATGTTAGCGGAGTCTACAATGAGCAGTTCTTC. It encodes CASSQDVSGVYNEQFF.

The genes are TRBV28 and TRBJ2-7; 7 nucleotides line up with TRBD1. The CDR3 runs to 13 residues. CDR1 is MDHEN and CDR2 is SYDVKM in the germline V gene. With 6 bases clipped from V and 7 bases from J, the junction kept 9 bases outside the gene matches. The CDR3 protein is CASSRQGRGEQYF. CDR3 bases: TGTGCCAGCAGCCGACAGGGCCGTGGGGAGCAGTACTTC.